The 8 T cell receptor beta chains below were found in one sample sequenced in a study of T cell clones after liver transplantation. Sequencing used immunoSEQ multiplex PCR; TCRdb keeps in-frame clones, though not all of them. Of 75,000 to 95,000 clones listed, approximately 87% are singletons. Specimen: CD4+ T cells from blood, collected at the 22-month timepoint. The receptor set was obtained from a human patient who received a liver transplant. Some T cells may be the graft donor's.

Here the CDR3 reads CASSQVGGYEQYF. The CDR3 DNA sequence: TGTGCCAGCAGCCAAGTAGGTGGCTACGAGCAGTACTTC. This sequence joins TRBV4-2 and TRBJ2-7, with unresolved D. Deletions cut 1 base from V and 3 bases from J, with 7 bases between. The CDR3 is made up of 13 amino acids. Germline V CDR1 and CDR2: LGHNA, YNFKEQ.

The chain combines TRBV7-2 with TRBJ2-2; TRBD2 agrees at 8 bases. CDR3 size: 16 residues. Unmatched junction bases numbered 9, after V lost 2 bases and J lost 7 bases. The germline CDR1 and CDR2 sequences are SGHTA and FQGNSA. The CDR3 region is CASSLTAGGPYGELFF. CDR3 coding DNA: TGTGCCAGCAGCTTAACCGCGGGAGGACCGTACGGGGAGCTGTTTTTT.

The chain is built from TRBV5-3 and TRBJ1-2; no clear D. TRBV5-3 is noted as an ORF with a role that remains uncertain. CDR3 length: 13 amino acids. V gave up 1 base and J gave up 3 bases, with 7 bases separating them. CDR3 DNA sequence: TGTGCCAGAAGCTTGTGGCGGGACTATGGCTACACCTTC. It translates to CARSLWRDYGYTF.

The chain carries TRBV6-5 and TRBJ2-3; no reliable D call. The length of the CDR3 is 13 residues. The V end was cut by 4 bases, the J end by 0 bases, with 5 bases between. CDR1 and CDR2 from the germline V gene are MNHEY and SVGAGI. The CDR3: CASSSLSTDTQYF. For the CDR3, the DNA is TGTGCCAGCAGTTCTCTCAGCACAGATACGCAGTATTTT.

The chain combines TRBV27 with TRBJ2-7, with 7 bases that match TRBD2. The CDR3 extends over 16 amino acids. CDR1 is MNHEY and CDR2 is SMNVEV in the germline V gene (reference sequence). Germline trimming cut 9 bases from V and 4 bases from J; bases unmatched to any gene: 18. The CDR3 protein is CASSLIGTIGVYEQYF. The CDR3 nucleotides read TGTGCCAGTTCTCTAATTGGGACTATAGGGGTATACGAGCAGTACTTC.

V and J are TRBV11-3 and TRBJ2-3; 10 bases map to TRBD2. This CDR3 spans 14 amino acids. Germline V gene lookup returns CDR1 SGHNT and CDR2 YENEEA. J was trimmed by 8 bases and V by 1 base; bases with no gene match: 3. The CDR3 loop reads CASSLGTSGSTQYF. DNA for the CDR3: TGTGCCAGCAGCTTAGGGACTAGCGGCTCTACGCAGTATTTT.

The chain is built from TRBV14 and TRBJ1-2, with unresolved D. With 1 base removed from V and 4 bases from J, the gap between germline ends came to 7 bases. CDR3 size: 13 residues. The germline CDR1 and CDR2 sequences are SGHDN and FVKESK. The CDR3 is CASSQGAGYGYTF. CDR3 coding DNA: TGTGCCAGCAGCCAAGGGGCCGGCTATGGCTACACCTTC.

This clone was counted a single time. The gene calls are TRBV29-1 and TRBJ1-3; D remains ambiguous. This CDR3 has 12 amino acids. In germline, CDR1 is SQVTM, CDR2 ANQGSEA. V lost 4 bases to trimming and J lost 0 bases, with 4 bases between them. CDR3 sequence reads: CSVASSGNTIYF. The CDR3 nucleotides are TGCAGCGTTGCAAGCTCTGGAAACACCATATATTTT.